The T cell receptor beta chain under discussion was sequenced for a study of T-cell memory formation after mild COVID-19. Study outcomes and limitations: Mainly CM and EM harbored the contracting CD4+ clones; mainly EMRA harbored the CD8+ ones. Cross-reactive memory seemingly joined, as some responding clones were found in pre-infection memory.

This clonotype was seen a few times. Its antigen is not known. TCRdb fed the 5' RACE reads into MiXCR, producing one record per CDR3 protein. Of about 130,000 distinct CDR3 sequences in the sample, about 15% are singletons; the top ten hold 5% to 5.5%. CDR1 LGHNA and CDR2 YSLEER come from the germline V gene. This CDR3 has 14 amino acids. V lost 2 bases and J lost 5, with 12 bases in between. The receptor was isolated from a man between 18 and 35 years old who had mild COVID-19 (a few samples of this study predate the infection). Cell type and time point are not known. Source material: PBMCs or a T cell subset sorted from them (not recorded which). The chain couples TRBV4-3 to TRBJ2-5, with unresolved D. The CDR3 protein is CASSQSWAAETQYF. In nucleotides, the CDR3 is TGCGCCAGCAGCCAATCGTGGGCGGCTGAGACCCAGTACTTC.